The following is a T cell receptor beta chain sequence with its context. Time point in this sample: persistent/refractory GD, antithyroid drugs over 5 years with positive TRAb. The TCR library was prepared using RNA isolated from PBMCs. Construction of TCR beta libraries relied on iRepertoire HTBI primers and on Arm-PCR targeting CDR3 regions. TCRdb re-analysed the multiplex PCR reads in MiXCR, keeping a single row per CDR3 protein. The repertoire holds 310,000 or so distinct CDR3 sequences, with around a fifth as singletons. The data were obtained in a study of regulatory T cells in long-lasting Graves disease. Whole-study context: Disease was considered persistent Graves' disease after over 5 years of antithyroid drugs (with positive TSH receptor antibodies).

The length of the CDR3 is 13 residues. Germline CDR1 and CDR2: SGHTA and FQGNSA. The V end was cut by 3 bases, the J end by 4 bases, with 9 bases between. Sequences were derived from peripheral blood mononuclear cells (PBMCs), sampled when the disease was refractory, from a patient treated with antithyroid drugs. The gene calls are TRBV7-2 and TRBJ1-1; D uncertain. The sequence derives from a female donor with Graves disease. CDR3: CASSFFSSTEAFF. Written as DNA, the CDR3 is TGTGCCAGCAGCTTTTTTAGTAGCACTGAAGCTTTCTTT.